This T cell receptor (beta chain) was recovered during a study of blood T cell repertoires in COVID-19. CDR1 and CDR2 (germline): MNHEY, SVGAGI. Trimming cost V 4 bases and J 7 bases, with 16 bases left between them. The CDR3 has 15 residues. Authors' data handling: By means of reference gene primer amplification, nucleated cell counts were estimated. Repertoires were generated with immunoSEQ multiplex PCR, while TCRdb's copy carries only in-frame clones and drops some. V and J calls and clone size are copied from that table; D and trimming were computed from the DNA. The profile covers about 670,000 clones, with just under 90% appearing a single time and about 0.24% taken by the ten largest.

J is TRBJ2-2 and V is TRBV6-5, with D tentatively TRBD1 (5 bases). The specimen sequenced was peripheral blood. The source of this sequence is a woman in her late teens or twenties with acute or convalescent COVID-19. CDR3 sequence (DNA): TGTGCCAGCAGTTCGATTACAGGTTTTCACGGGGAGCTGTTTTTT. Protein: CASSSITGFHGELFF.